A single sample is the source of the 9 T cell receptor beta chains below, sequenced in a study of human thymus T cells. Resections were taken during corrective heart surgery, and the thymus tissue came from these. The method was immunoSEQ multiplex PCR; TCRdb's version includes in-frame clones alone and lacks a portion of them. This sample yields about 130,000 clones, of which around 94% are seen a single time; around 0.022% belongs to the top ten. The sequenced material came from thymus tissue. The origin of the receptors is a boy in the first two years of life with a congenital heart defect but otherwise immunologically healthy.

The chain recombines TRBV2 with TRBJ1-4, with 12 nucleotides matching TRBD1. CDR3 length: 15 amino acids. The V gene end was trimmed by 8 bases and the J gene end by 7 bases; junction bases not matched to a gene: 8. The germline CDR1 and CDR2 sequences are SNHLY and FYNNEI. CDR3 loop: CASEDVGQGAEKLFF. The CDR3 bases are TGTGCCAGCGAGGATGTGGGACAGGGGGCTGAAAAACTGTTTTTT.

For the CDR3, the DNA is TGCGCCAGCAGCCGGAGCCGGATAACCCAAACCGGGACAACCAGGGTAGCTTTCTTT. As protein: CASSRSRITQTGTTRVAFF. The chain is built from TRBV4-1 and TRBJ1-1; maybe TRBD1 (6 bases). Germline V gene data show CDR1 as MGHRA and CDR2 as YSYEKL. V lost 4 bases to trimming and J lost 10 bases, with 34 bases between them. The CDR3 is 19 residues long.

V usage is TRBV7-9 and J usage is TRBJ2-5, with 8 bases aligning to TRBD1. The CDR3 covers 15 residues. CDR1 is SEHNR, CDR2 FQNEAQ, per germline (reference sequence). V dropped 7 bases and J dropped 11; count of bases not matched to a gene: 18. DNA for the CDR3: TGTGCCAGCACCCCCGGGACAGGTAACCAAAGTTCACAGTACTTC. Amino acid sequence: CASTPGTGNQSSQYF.

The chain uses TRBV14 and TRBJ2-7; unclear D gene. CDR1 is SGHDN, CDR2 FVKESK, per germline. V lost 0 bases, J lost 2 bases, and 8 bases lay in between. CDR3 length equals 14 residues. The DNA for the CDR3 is TGTGCCAGCAGCCAAGATCACGTAGCCTACGAGCAGTACTTC. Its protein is CASSQDHVAYEQYF.

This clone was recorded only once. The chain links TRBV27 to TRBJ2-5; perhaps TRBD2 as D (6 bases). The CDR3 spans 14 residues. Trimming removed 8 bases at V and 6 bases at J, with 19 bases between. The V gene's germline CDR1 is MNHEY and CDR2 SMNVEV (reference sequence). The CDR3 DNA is TGTGCCAGCTCTGTTCGGTGGGAGGAAAAGACCCAGTACTTC. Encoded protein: CASSVRWEEKTQYF.

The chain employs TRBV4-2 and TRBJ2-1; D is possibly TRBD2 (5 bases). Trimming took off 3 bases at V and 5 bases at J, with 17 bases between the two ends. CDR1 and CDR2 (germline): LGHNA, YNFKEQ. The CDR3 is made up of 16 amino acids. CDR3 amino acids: CASSQLVEALDNEQFF. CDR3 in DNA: TGTGCCAGCAGCCAGCTAGTGGAGGCATTAGACAATGAGCAGTTCTTC.

CDR3 DNA sequence: TGTGCCAGCAGCTCCGGGACTAGCGCCTACAATGAGCAGTTCTTC. It specifies CASSSGTSAYNEQFF. This chain links TRBV7-8 with TRBJ2-1; 10 positions match TRBD2. The CDR3 runs to 15 residues. V shed 4 bases and J 2 bases; nucleotides not matched to a gene: 2. Germline values: CDR1 SGHVS, CDR2 FQNEAQ.

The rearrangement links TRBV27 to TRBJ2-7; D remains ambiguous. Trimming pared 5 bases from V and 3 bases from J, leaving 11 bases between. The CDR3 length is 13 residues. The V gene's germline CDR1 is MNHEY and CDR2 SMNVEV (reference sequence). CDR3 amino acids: CASSLSNFYEQYF. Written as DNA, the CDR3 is TGTGCCAGCAGTCTCTCCAATTTCTACGAGCAGTACTTC.

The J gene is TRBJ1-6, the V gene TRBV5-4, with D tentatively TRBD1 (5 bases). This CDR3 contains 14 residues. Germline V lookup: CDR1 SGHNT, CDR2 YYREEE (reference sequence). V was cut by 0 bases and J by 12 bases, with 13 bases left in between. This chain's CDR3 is CASSLEGTSGPLHF. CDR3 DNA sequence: TGTGCCAGCAGCTTGGAAGGGACCTCGGGACCCCTCCACTTT.